The sequence of this TCR beta chain was determined in a study of technical replicates of blood from several donors. TCRdb's copy holds only in-frame clones and misses some; the assay was immunoSEQ multiplex PCR. There are 70,000 to 95,000 clones in the sample; approximately 93% occur only once, and about 0.22% lies in the top ten. The sequence came from a human donor in good health. Sequenced material: T cells isolated from PBMCs.

The CDR3 DNA sequence: TGCAGCGCACGGGAGGGGTTGGGAACTGAAGCTTTCTTT. Residues: CSAREGLGTEAFF. The gene calls are TRBV29-1 and TRBJ1-1; D perhaps matches TRBD1 (5 bases). The V gene's germline CDR1 is SQVTM and CDR2 ANQGSEA. This CDR3 region has 13 residues. Trimming cost V 7 bases and J 5 bases, with 17 bases left between them.